This TCR beta chain was observed in a study of CD8 T cells in Susac syndrome. It was negative isolation that provided the CD8+ and CD4+ T cells, whereas TEMRA cells were enriched by FACS. An amount of RNA that ranged from roughly 0.5 to 1 ug was reverse transcribed with random hexamers. An immunoSEQ multiplex PCR amplified TCR beta CDR3 over 54 Vbeta and 13 Jbeta. Each CDR3 protein is one row after TCRdb ran MiXCR on the immunoSEQ multiplex PCR reads. This sample has about 300,000 distinct CDR3 sequences, with 65% to 90% found just once. The germline V and J ends were trimmed by 5 bases and 2 bases, with 17 bases remaining between them. From germline, CDR1 is SGHVS and CDR2 FQNEAQ. This CDR3 has 16 amino acids.

The chain combines TRBV7-8 with TRBJ2-3, with D perhaps being TRBD1 or TRBD2 (5 bases each). The receptor's source is a human donor with multiple sclerosis. Sequenced input: CD8+ T cells from PBMCs. Here the CDR3 DNA reads TGTGCCAGCAGCGGACGGGGCCAGCCTCTCACAGATACGCAGTATTTT. Translating gives CASSGRGQPLTDTQYF.